The 14 T cell receptor beta chains below come from one sample, sequenced in a study of glioma-infiltrating T cells. The iRepertoire nested amplicon-rescue multiplex PCR amplified TCR alpha and beta CDR3s from RNA. TCRdb passed the multiplex PCR reads through MiXCR, listing each CDR3 protein once. The table has tens of thousands of distinct CDR3 sequences, about 23% seen once; the top ten hold under 8.5%. The sample taken for sequencing was glioma tissue, nonneoplastic brain tissue, or PBMCs (not recorded which). Source of these receptors: a human donor with low-grade glioma or glioblastoma, undergoing nonglioma brain surgery, or in good health (not recorded which).

This chain uses TRBV3-1 with TRBJ1-1, with D unresolved. V shed 4 bases and J shed 8 bases, with 17 bases lying between them. Germline CDR1 and CDR2: LGHDT and YNNKEL (reference sequence). The CDR3 totals 14 residues. The CDR3 nucleotides are TGTGCCAGCAGCCCGCAAGTTGTAGCGAGCGAAGCTTTCTTT. Its translation is CASSPQVVASEAFF. Variable domain in full (rest from reference TRBV3-1 and TRBJ1-1): DTAVSQTPKYLVTQMGNDKSIKCEQNLGHDTMYWYKQDSKKFLKIMFSYNNKELIINETVPNRFSPKSPDKAHLNLHINSLELGDSAVYFCASSPQVVASEAFFGQGTRLTVV.

As for this clonotype: A clone one base away is much larger, so this may be a read error. V is TRBV3-1 and J is TRBJ1-2; D is undetermined. Trimming took off 4 bases at V and 8 bases at J, with 17 bases between the two ends. Germline CDR1 LGHDT, CDR2 YNNKEL (reference sequence). This CDR3 is 14 amino acids long. The CDR3 protein is CASSLSEAPSGYTF. The CDR3 DNA reads TGTGCCAGCAGCCTCTCCGAGGCCCCTAGCGGCTACACCTTC.

This clonotype was seen a few times. The gene calls are TRBV29-1 and TRBJ2-1; D perhaps matches TRBD2 (5 bases). V lost 7 bases to trimming and J lost 0 bases, with 13 bases between them. This CDR3 is built from 14 residues. Per the germline V gene, CDR1 is SQVTM and CDR2 is ANQGSEA. CDR3 in amino acids: CSALAGGSYNEQFF. The CDR3 DNA reads TGCAGCGCCCTCGCGGGTGGCTCCTACAATGAGCAGTTCTTC.

Regarding this clonotype: It may be a read error: a sequence one base away is much more abundant. The rearrangement joins TRBV6-9 to TRBJ2-7; TRBD2 might be the D (5 bases). The CDR3 totals 16 residues. CDR1 and CDR2 from the germline V gene are MNHGY and SVAAGI. V lost 4 bases and J lost 6, with 22 bases in between. The CDR3 is CASSSRRESVLSEQYF. As DNA, the CDR3 is TGTGCCAGCAGTTCCCGCCGGGAAAGTGTTCTCAGCGAGCAGTACTTC.

In its sample, this clonotype was seen many times. The rearrangement joins TRBV10-1 to TRBJ1-5, with 7 bases aligning to TRBD1. Trimming cost V 6 bases and J 0 bases; bases outside gene matches: 8. Germline CDR1 and CDR2: WNHNN and SYGVQD (reference sequence). The CDR3 has 16 amino acids. The CDR3 sequence: CASSQTGLYSNQPQHF. CDR3 in DNA: TGCGCCAGCAGCCAGACAGGGCTTTATAGCAATCAGCCCCAGCATTTT.

This clonotype has ten or more counts. The chain employs TRBV6-1 and TRBJ1-5; no reliable D call. Trimming shortened V by 5 bases and J by 0 bases, and 11 bases separated the two germline ends. Germline CDR1 reads MNHNS; CDR2 reads SASEGT. CDR3 size: 15 residues. The CDR3 sequence is CASSSGRYSNQPQHF. CDR3 in DNA: TGTGCCAGCAGTTCCGGCCGCTATAGCAATCAGCCCCAGCATTTT.

In this sample, this clonotype turned up many times. This rearrangement joins TRBV6-1 to TRBJ2-7, with 10 bases aligning to TRBD1. This CDR3 has 16 amino acids. V was clipped by 4 bases and J by 0 bases; unmatched bases: 6. The germline V gene has CDR1 MNHNS and CDR2 SASEGT. Written as DNA, the CDR3 is TGTGCCAGCAGTGCCGGGACAGGGGTTAACTCCTACGAGCAGTACTTC. Translation gives CASSAGTGVNSYEQYF.

This clonotype was picked up many times. V usage is TRBV6-1 and J usage is TRBJ2-3, with TRBD1 matching 11 bases. Trimming at V came to 5 bases and at J to 4 bases, leaving 5 bases not matched to a gene. This CDR3 contains 15 residues. CDR1 is MNHNS and CDR2 is SASEGT in the germline V gene. The CDR3 nucleotides read TGTGCCAGCAGTACACAGGGACAGGGGGCAGATACGCAGTATTTT. Translating it yields CASSTQGQGADTQYF.

A remark on this clonotype: This could be a read error, since a much larger clone is one nucleotide away. The chain links TRBV3-1 to TRBJ2-7; D assignment may be TRBD1 or TRBD2 (5 bases each). Germline V gene lookup returns CDR1 LGHDT and CDR2 YNNKEL (reference sequence). The CDR3 is 17 residues long. V was clipped by 0 bases and J by 8 bases, with 23 bases between them. The CDR3 DNA reads TGTGCCAGCAGCCAAGATAGGTCCCGTTGGGGGAGCGACAAGCAGTACTTC. Translation: CASSQDRSRWGSDKQYF.

This clonotype was recorded at least ten times. This chain connects TRBV5-4 to TRBJ2-7; D is possibly TRBD2 (5 bases). Germline-derived CDR1 and CDR2 are SGHNT and YYREEE (reference sequence). The CDR3 totals 15 residues. The V end was cut by 5 bases, the J end by 3 bases, with 18 bases between. Written as DNA, the CDR3 is TGTGCCAGCAGTAAGGCTCGGACTGGCGACTACGAGCAGTACTTC. It translates to CASSKARTGDYEQYF.

This clonotype has a count of ten or more. The chain has TRBV10-1 and TRBJ2-6; 8 nucleotides line up with TRBD1. Germline-derived CDR1 and CDR2 are WNHNN and SYGVQD (reference sequence). The V gene end was trimmed by 0 bases and the J gene end by 4 bases; junction bases not matched to a gene: 2. This CDR3 region has 16 residues. Written as DNA, the CDR3 is TGCGCCAGCAGTGAGTCGCAGGGGGCCGGGGCCAACGTCCTGACTTTC. Translated, it gives CASSESQGAGANVLTF.

The sample holds a few counts of this clonotype. The rearrangement links TRBV20-1 to TRBJ2-7; D not certain. V lost 3 bases, J lost 7 bases, and 16 bases lay in between. Germline assignment: CDR1 DFQATT and CDR2 SNEGSKA (reference sequence). The CDR3 extends over 13 amino acids. Written as DNA, the CDR3 is TGCAGTGCTAGCGGTAACATGGTGGGAGAGCAGTACTTC. It codes for CSASGNMVGEQYF.

This clonotype has at least ten counts. This rearrangement joins TRBV6-2 or TRBV6-3 to TRBJ2-7; TRBD1 might be the D (5 bases). V lost 6 bases and J 4 bases, leaving 10 bases between the germline ends. CDR3 length: 12 residues. Germline lookup yields CDR1 MNHEY and CDR2 SVGEGT. The CDR3 sequence is CASRQQAYEQYF. DNA of the CDR3: TGTGCCAGCAGACAACAGGCGTACGAGCAGTACTTC.

This clonotype was observed at least ten times. The V gene is TRBV20-1, the J gene TRBJ2-2; D is uncertain. V was shortened by 4 bases and J by 1 base, with 4 bases between the two germline ends. CDR3 size: 12 residues. Per germline, CDR1 DFQATT and CDR2 SNEGSKA (reference sequence). The CDR3 region has the DNA TGCAGTGCTACAAGGAACACCGGGGAGCTGTTTTTT. Encoded protein: CSATRNTGELFF.